These 19 T cell receptor beta chains were all obtained from the same sample, sequenced in a study of blood T cell repertoires in COVID-19. TCRdb's table, derived via immunoSEQ multiplex PCR, lists solely in-frame clones and lacks some. The sample shows more than 300,000 clones, 90% of them seen only once. The sequencing sample was made of PBMCs or T cells enriched from blood (not recorded which). The receptor set was obtained from a woman in her 30s who had been exposed to COVID-19.

This clone occurred once. The genes are TRBV1 and TRBJ2-1; TRBD2, as called in the table, went unchecked against the DNA. TRBV1 is a pseudogene. CDR3 length equals 17 residues. CDR3: CTSSHCLSGVSYNEQFF. CDR3 DNA: TGCACCAGCAGCCATTGTCTTAGCGGGGTCTCCTACAATGAGCAGTTCTTC.

This clone was recorded only once. The genes are TRBV4-2 and TRBJ2-1; 8 nucleotides line up with TRBD2. The CDR3 spans 16 residues. Trimming at V came to 0 bases and at J to 7 bases, leaving 8 bases not matched to a gene. CDR1 LGHNA and CDR2 YNFKEQ come from the germline V gene. CDR3 in amino acids: CASSQDAGLAINEQFF. Here the CDR3 DNA reads TGTGCCAGCAGCCAAGATGCAGGACTAGCCATAAATGAGCAGTTCTTC.

The rearrangement uses TRBV18 and TRBJ1-4, with TRBD1 as a possible D gene (5 bases). The V end lost 4 bases, the J end lost 4 bases, and 13 bases lay between the germline ends. There are 15 residues in the CDR3. Germline loops: CDR1 KGHSH, CDR2 LQKENI. CDR3 in amino acids: CASSLTRANNEKLFF. For the CDR3, the DNA is TGTGCCAGCTCACTGACCAGGGCTAATAATGAAAAACTGTTTTTT. Variable domain in full (rest from reference TRBV18 and TRBJ1-4): NAGVMQNPRHLVRRRGQEARLRCSPMKGHSHVYWYRQLPEEGLKFMVYLQKENIIDESGMPKERFSAEFPKEGPSILRIQQVVRGDSAAYFCASSLTRANNEKLFFGSGTQLSVL.

This clone was picked up one time. The V gene is TRBV3-1 (or the pseudogene TRBV3-2), the J gene TRBJ2-3, with 9 bases matching TRBD2. The CDR3 has 17 residues. J lost 1 base, V lost 0 bases, and 5 bases had no gene match. Germline V gives CDR1 LGHDT, CDR2 YNNKEL (reference sequence). CDR3 coding DNA: TGTGCCAGCAGCCAAGACCCAGCGGGGGGCGGCACAGATACGCAGTATTTT. Its translation is CASSQDPAGGGTDTQYF.

V usage is TRBV5-1 and J usage is TRBJ1-1, with 7 positions matching TRBD1. This CDR3 is built from 15 residues. Germline-derived CDR1 and CDR2 are SGHRS and YFSETQ. J was trimmed by 3 bases and V by 0 bases; bases with no gene match: 5. This CDR3 reads CASSLGQGSHTEAFF. In DNA, the CDR3 is TGCGCCAGCAGCTTGGGACAGGGAAGTCACACTGAAGCTTTCTTT.

This chain connects TRBV6-5 to TRBJ1-2, with 7 positions matching TRBD1. The V gene's germline CDR1 is MNHEY and CDR2 SVGAGI. The CDR3 totals 14 residues. Germline trimming cut 2 bases from V and 3 bases from J; bases unmatched to any gene: 3. For the CDR3, the DNA is TGTGCCAGCAGTTACGGGGGGACAGACTATGGCTACACCTTC. It is translated as CASSYGGTDYGYTF.

The gene calls are TRBV6-5 and TRBJ2-1; D is uncertain. The CDR3 is 15 amino acids. The V gene lost 0 bases and the J gene lost 0 bases, with 6 bases spanning the gap. Germline V gives CDR1 MNHEY, CDR2 SVGAGI. This chain's CDR3 is CASSYSLSSYNEQFF. In DNA form, the CDR3 reads TGTGCCAGCAGTTACTCGTTGAGCTCCTACAATGAGCAGTTCTTC.

The genes are TRBV6-5 and TRBJ2-6; TRBD1 aligns across 8 bases. V gave up 6 bases and J gave up 4 bases; unmatched junction bases: 2. The germline V gene has CDR1 MNHEY and CDR2 SVGAGI. The CDR3 sequence is 14 residues long. DNA of the CDR3: TGTGCCAGCAGACAGGGGGTAGGGGCCAACGTCCTGACTTTC. It codes for CASRQGVGANVLTF.

The chain combines TRBV6-5 with TRBJ2-7; perhaps TRBD1 as D (5 bases). The CDR3 is 12 amino acids. Between the trimmed V and J ends, which lost 8 bases and 10 bases, there was a span of 18 bases. Germline V lookup: CDR1 MNHEY, CDR2 SVGAGI. This CDR3 reads CASSRVGVEQYF. In nucleotides, the CDR3 is TGTGCCAGCTCAAGGGTAGGGGTCGAACAGTACTTC.

This clone was seen only a few times. The DNA for the CDR3 is TGTGCCAGCAGTCCTGTCGGGATCGGAGCTTTCTTT. Translated, it gives CASSPVGIGAFF. This rearrangement joins TRBV5-5 to TRBJ1-1; D is uncertain. Deletions cut 5 bases from V and 10 bases from J, with 15 bases between. The CDR3 is 12 residues long. From germline, CDR1 is SGHKS and CDR2 YYEKEE (reference sequence). The full variable domain, rest sourced from reference TRBV5-5 and TRBJ1-1, is DAGVTQSPTHLIKTRGQQVTLRCSPISGHKSVSWYQQVLGQGPQFIFQYYEKEERGRGNFPDRFSARQFPNYSSELNVNALLLGDSALYLCASSPVGIGAFFGQGTRLTVV.

The rearrangement uses TRBV15 and TRBJ1-2; TRBD1 aligns across 8 bases. With V trimmed by 6 bases and J by 3 bases, 9 bases remained unmatched. The CDR3 extends over 15 amino acids. The germline V gene encodes CDR1 LNHNV and CDR2 YYDKDF (reference sequence). CDR3 residues: CATSGSGGVYYGYTF. The DNA for the CDR3 is TGTGCCACCAGTGGTTCAGGGGGCGTTTACTATGGCTACACCTTC.

The genes are TRBV11-2 and TRBJ1-1; D call uncertain. The CDR3 contains 13 residues. CDR1 is SGHAT and CDR2 is FQNNGV in the germline V gene. V gave up 1 base and J gave up 4 bases, with 7 bases separating them. The DNA of the CDR3 is TGTGCCAGCAGCTTAGGTCAGATCACTGAAGCTTTCTTT. Translation: CASSLGQITEAFF.

This chain links TRBV6-4 with TRBJ2-1, with D perhaps matching TRBD1 (6 bases). V shed 4 bases and J shed 9 bases, with 16 bases lying between them. The CDR3 totals 14 residues. Germline values: CDR1 MRHNA, CDR2 SNTAGT. In DNA form, the CDR3 reads TGTGCCAGCAGTGCCGTAGACAGGCTGGGTGAGCAGTTCTTC. Translating gives CASSAVDRLGEQFF.

This rearrangement joins TRBV6-2 or TRBV6-3 to TRBJ1-1; D is uncertain. Germline V CDR1 and CDR2: MNHEY, SVGEGT. This CDR3 is built from 17 residues. Trimming removed 1 base from V and 0 bases from J, with 15 bases in between. The DNA of the CDR3 is TGTGCCAGCAGTTACTTTTCGGGAGATACAATGAACACTGAAGCTTTCTTT. Amino acid sequence: CASSYFSGDTMNTEAFF.

The J gene is TRBJ1-6, the V gene TRBV12-3 or TRBV12-4; D is unresolved. V lost 8 bases to trimming and J lost 14 bases, with 13 bases between them. This CDR3 has 11 residues. The CDR3 loop reads CASRSHGTLHF. DNA for the CDR3: TGTGCCAGCCGGAGCCACGGTACCCTCCACTTT.

This clone was seen just once. V usage is TRBV11-2 and J usage is TRBJ1-2; D not certain. V was cut by 5 bases and J by 4 bases, with 11 bases left in between. This CDR3 spans 13 amino acids. Per germline, CDR1 SGHAT and CDR2 FQNNGV. As DNA, the CDR3 is TGTGCCAGCAGCCTAGGAGGCCGCTATGGCTACACCTTC. Its translation: CASSLGGRYGYTF.

On this clone itself: Other DNA sequences in this sample translate to the same CDR3. The chain recombines TRBV11-3 with TRBJ1-1; D call uncertain. The germline V gene encodes CDR1 SGHNT and CDR2 YENEEA. The V gene lost 5 bases and the J gene lost 3 bases, with 10 bases spanning the gap. The CDR3 spans 13 residues. CDR3 loop: CASSLLGDTEAFF. The CDR3 region has the DNA TGTGCCAGCAGCCTCCTCGGGGACACTGAAGCTTTCTTT.

The genes are TRBV18 and TRBJ2-1, with 8 bases identical to TRBD1. V lost 3 bases, J lost 3 bases, and 4 bases stayed unmatched. CDR1 and CDR2 from the germline V gene are KGHSH and LQKENI. The length of the CDR3 is 15 residues. The CDR3 loop is CASSPTGGNYNEQFF. CDR3 nucleotide sequence: TGTGCCAGCTCACCTACAGGGGGGAACTACAATGAGCAGTTCTTC.

This clone was found once. The chain combines TRBV24-1 with TRBJ1-2; D may be TRBD1 (6 bases). With 5 bases removed from V and 4 bases from J, the gap between germline ends came to 7 bases. The CDR3 loop spans 12 amino acids. The germline V gene encodes CDR1 KGHDR and CDR2 SFDVKD. The chain's CDR3 is CATSAGVYGYTF. The CDR3 bases are TGTGCCACCAGTGCAGGGGTCTATGGCTACACCTTC.